A single sample is the source of the 26 T cell receptor beta chains below, sequenced in a study of blood T cell repertoires in COVID-19. Sequencing was performed with immunoSEQ multiplex PCR; in TCRdb, only in-frame clones are kept and a portion is missing. The sample holds about 270,000 clones, roughly 84% seen once. The sequenced material came from peripheral blood. The source of these receptors is a woman younger than 35 with acute or convalescent COVID-19.

The chain combines TRBV6-5 with TRBJ2-5, with a tentative D call TRBD2 (6 bases). This CDR3 region has 15 residues. The ends were cut back, 2 bases at V and 5 bases at J, with 15 bases in the middle. Per germline, CDR1 MNHEY and CDR2 SVGAGI. CDR3 in amino acids: CASSYHRTRGETQYF. The DNA for the CDR3 is TGTGCCAGCAGTTACCACAGGACCCGGGGGGAGACCCAGTACTTC.

Concerning this clone itself: The sample holds other DNA sequences that translate to the same CDR3. The V and J genes are TRBV9 and TRBJ2-3; D gene unclear. The ends were cut back, 3 bases at V and 1 base at J, with 9 bases in the middle. Germline V gene lookup returns CDR1 SGDLS and CDR2 YYNGEE. The CDR3 is 14 residues long. The CDR3 loop reads CASSASPGTDTQYF. Here the CDR3 DNA reads TGTGCCAGCAGCGCTTCACCGGGCACAGATACGCAGTATTTT.

The CDR3 loop reads CASRSAGELFF. CDR3 sequence (DNA): TGTGCCAGCCGTAGCGCCGGGGAGCTGTTTTTT. The gene calls are TRBV25-1 and TRBJ2-2; D is possibly TRBD2 (5 bases). The CDR3 loop spans 11 amino acids. Trimming took off 8 bases at V and 6 bases at J, with 7 bases between the two ends. Germline loops: CDR1 MGHDK, CDR2 SYGVNS.

This chain uses TRBV5-4 with TRBJ2-1; no clear D gene. The CDR3 runs to 13 residues. V lost 4 bases, J lost 4 bases, and 9 bases lay in between. Germline assignment: CDR1 SGHNT and CDR2 YYREEE (reference sequence). The CDR3 DNA follows: TGTGCCAGCAGCCACAATAAGTACAATGAGCAGTTCTTC. It encodes CASSHNKYNEQFF.

As to this clone: The same CDR3 can be traced to other DNA sequences in this sample. The gene calls are TRBV7-9 and TRBJ1-5; no clear D gene. V was shortened by 3 bases and J by 4 bases, with 4 bases between the two germline ends. Germline V gene sequence: CDR1 SEHNR, CDR2 FQNEAQ (reference sequence). The CDR3 sequence is 12 residues long. The CDR3 sequence is CASSFPNQPQHF. The CDR3 DNA follows: TGTGCCAGCAGCTTCCCAAATCAGCCCCAGCATTTT. The entire variable domain, with the rest obtained from reference TRBV7-9 and TRBJ1-5, is as follows: DTGVSQNPRHKITKRGQNVTFRCDPISEHNRLYWYRQTLGQGPEFLTYFQNEAQLEKSRLLSDRFSAERPKGSFSTLEIQRTEQGDSAMYLCASSFPNQPQHFGDGTRLSIL.

The genes are TRBV5-1 and TRBJ2-5; D is possibly TRBD2 (6 bases). Germline V gene sequence: CDR1 SGHRS, CDR2 YFSETQ. This CDR3 has 17 amino acids. The V end lost 4 bases, the J end lost 5 bases, and 24 bases lay between the germline ends. The CDR3 bases are TGCGCCAGCAGCCCGACGCTGACTAGTCGTACGTATGAGACCCAGTACTTC. It specifies CASSPTLTSRTYETQYF.

V usage is TRBV4-3 and J usage is TRBJ2-1; TRBD2 matches 12 bases. Germline V CDR1 and CDR2: LGHNA, YSLEER. Germline trimming cut 3 bases from V and 3 bases from J; bases unmatched to any gene: 6. The CDR3 is 17 residues long. For the CDR3, the DNA is TGCGCCAGCAGCCATTTCTTGACTAGCGGGGGCTACAATGAGCAGTTCTTC. Translation gives CASSHFLTSGGYNEQFF.

The chain recombines TRBV19 with TRBJ1-3; D unresolved. Trimming cost V 1 base and J 0 bases, with 10 bases left between them. Germline V gives CDR1 LNHDA, CDR2 SQIVND (reference sequence). This CDR3 has 16 residues. The CDR3 sequence is CASSIVPGSSGNTIYF. The DNA for the CDR3 is TGTGCCAGTAGTATAGTGCCGGGTAGCTCTGGAAACACCATATATTTT. The full variable domain, its missing parts supplied by reference TRBV19 and TRBJ1-3, is DGGITQSPKYLFRKEGQNVTLSCEQNLNHDAMYWYRQDPGQGLRLIYYSQIVNDFQKGDIAEGYSVSREKKESFPLTVTSAQKNPTAFYLCASSIVPGSSGNTIYFGEGSWLTVV.

The CDR3: CASRRTGEDYGYTF. The DNA for the CDR3 is TGTGCCAGCAGACGGACCGGGGAAGACTATGGCTACACCTTC. J is TRBJ1-2 and V is TRBV6-5; unclear D gene. This CDR3 spans 14 amino acids. The germline V and J ends were trimmed by 6 bases and 3 bases, with 14 bases remaining between them. Per the germline V gene, CDR1 is MNHEY and CDR2 is SVGAGI.

The CDR3 sequence: CASSLGGGRYTF. Written as DNA, the CDR3 is TGTGCCAGCAGTTTAGGTGGTGGGCGCTACACCTTC. V gene TRBV12-3 or TRBV12-4 combines with J gene TRBJ1-2; D is uncertain. V dropped 1 base and J dropped 9 bases, with 9 bases sitting between them. CDR3 size: 12 residues.

The V call is TRBV9, the J call TRBJ2-7, with TRBD2 matching 8 bases. V lost 3 bases and J lost 0; bases outside the gene matches: 8. From germline, CDR1 is SGDLS and CDR2 YYNGEE. CDR3 length: 16 residues. CDR3 region: CASSESGSPSSYEQYF. The DNA of the CDR3 is TGTGCCAGCAGCGAAAGCGGGAGCCCTAGCTCCTACGAGCAGTACTTC. Full variable domain (outside the CDR3, taken from reference TRBV9 and TRBJ2-7): DSGVTQTPKHLITATGQRVTLRCSPRSGDLSVYWYQQSLDQGLQFLIQYYNGEERAKGNILERFSAQQFPDLHSELNLSSLELGDSALYFCASSESGSPSSYEQYFGPGTRLTVT.

The V gene is TRBV6-6, the J gene TRBJ2-7; 9 bases match TRBD1. The germline V gene encodes CDR1 MNHNY and CDR2 SVGAGI (reference sequence). CDR3 length equals 14 residues. With V trimmed by 5 bases and J by 6 bases, 8 bases remained unmatched. The CDR3 DNA follows: TGTGCCAGCAGTACCCGGGACAGGGCGAGCGAGCAGTACTTC. This sequence encodes CASSTRDRASEQYF.

This sequence joins TRBV3-1 (or the pseudogene TRBV3-2) and TRBJ1-6; D gene uncertain. This CDR3 region has 18 residues. V lost 3 bases and J 0 bases, leaving 15 bases between the germline ends. Germline V gene lookup returns CDR1 LGHDT and CDR2 YNNKEL (reference sequence). DNA of the CDR3: TGTGCCAGCAGCCATCTACAGTGGGAGAGCTCCTATAATTCACCCCTCCACTTT. Translated: CASSHLQWESSYNSPLHF.

The V call is TRBV18, the J call TRBJ2-7; the match to TRBD1 covers 10 bases. This CDR3 has 16 residues. Per the germline V gene, CDR1 is KGHSH and CDR2 is LQKENI. V shed 6 bases and J 0 bases; nucleotides not matched to a gene: 8. The CDR3 DNA reads as TGTGCCAGCTCCCCCTACGGACAGGGGGGCTCCTACGAGCAGTACTTC. Translating it yields CASSPYGQGGSYEQYF.

The rearrangement uses TRBV19 and TRBJ1-2, with 11 positions matching TRBD1. V lost 1 base and J lost 11; bases outside the gene matches: 3. Per germline, CDR1 LNHDA and CDR2 SQIVND (reference sequence). The CDR3 runs 13 residues. CDR3 amino acids: CASSIGGTGGYTF. CDR3 sequence (DNA): TGTGCCAGTAGTATAGGCGGGACAGGGGGTTACACCTTC. The entire variable domain, with the rest obtained from reference TRBV19 and TRBJ1-2, is as follows: DGGITQSPKYLFRKEGQNVTLSCEQNLNHDAMYWYRQDPGQGLRLIYYSQIVNDFQKGDIAEGYSVSREKKESFPLTVTSAQKNPTAFYLCASSIGGTGGYTFGSGTRLTVV.

The chain combines TRBV6-5 with TRBJ2-7; no reliable D call. CDR1 is MNHEY, CDR2 SVGAGI, per germline. V was pared by 7 bases and J by 0 bases, with 7 bases between. The CDR3 totals 12 residues. The CDR3 protein is CASMAVSYEQYF. CDR3 nucleotides: TGTGCCAGCATGGCGGTCTCCTACGAGCAGTACTTC.

This chain links TRBV29-1 with TRBJ2-1; TRBD2 agrees at 11 bases. The CDR3 runs to 15 residues. Trimming at V came to 2 bases and at J to 6 bases, leaving 6 bases not matched to a gene. CDR1 and CDR2 from the germline V gene are SQVTM and ANQGSEA. The CDR3 bases are TGCAGCGTTGAAACTAGCGGGAGAGGCGTCAATGAGCAGTTCTTC. It is translated as CSVETSGRGVNEQFF.

The chain is built from TRBV4-3 and TRBJ1-1, with D possibly matching TRBD1 (5 bases). Germline loops: CDR1 LGHNA, CDR2 YSLEER. V was clipped by 0 bases and J by 0 bases, with 14 bases between them. This CDR3 spans 17 amino acids. The CDR3 region has the DNA TGCGCCAGCAGCCAAGAGTGGATGAAGGGGATGAACACTGAAGCTTTCTTT. It is translated as CASSQEWMKGMNTEAFF.

The rearrangement uses TRBV15 and TRBJ2-2, with TRBD2 matching 7 bases. Germline assignment: CDR1 LNHNV and CDR2 YYDKDF (reference sequence). The CDR3 extends over 17 amino acids. V dropped 6 bases and J dropped 2; count of bases not matched to a gene: 12. CDR3 sequence (DNA): TGTGCCACCAGAACTATTCTCCGCGGGGGTAACACCGGGGAGCTGTTTTTT. Protein: CATRTILRGGNTGELFF.

The sample holds one count of this clone. The chain couples TRBV9 to TRBJ2-2; 11 bases match TRBD2. From germline, CDR1 is SGDLS and CDR2 YYNGEE. Unmatched junction bases numbered 2, after V lost 3 bases and J lost 1 base. The CDR3 runs to 16 residues. The CDR3 protein is CASSAGLAENTGELFF. The CDR3 DNA sequence: TGTGCCAGCAGCGCGGGACTAGCGGAGAACACCGGGGAGCTGTTTTTT.

The genes are TRBV5-6 and TRBJ1-5; 7 nucleotides align to TRBD1. Looked up from germline, CDR1 is SGHDT and CDR2 is YYEEEE. The CDR3 totals 14 residues. V shed 2 bases and J 2 bases; nucleotides not matched to a gene: 1. The CDR3 nucleotides read TGTGCCAGCAGCTTAACAGGGGGCAATCAGCCCCAGCATTTT. It yields the protein CASSLTGGNQPQHF.

The chain couples TRBV14 to TRBJ2-1, with TRBD2 identical over 7 bases. Germline V gene data show CDR1 as SGHDN and CDR2 as FVKESK. Unmatched junction bases numbered 14, after V lost 5 bases and J lost 13 bases. The CDR3 is made up of 14 amino acids. This CDR3 reads CASSKIEGGLVQFF. The DNA for the CDR3 is TGTGCCAGCAGCAAAATTGAAGGCGGACTAGTTCAGTTCTTC.

The chain has TRBV6-1 and TRBJ1-3; TRBD1 matches 7 bases. J was trimmed by 8 bases and V by 0 bases; bases with no gene match: 10. The length of the CDR3 is 16 residues. The V gene's germline CDR1 is MNHNS and CDR2 SASEGT. The CDR3 loop reads CASSEAPTGMRHTIYF. CDR3 coding DNA: TGTGCCAGCAGTGAAGCCCCGACAGGGATGAGACACACCATATATTTT.

This chain links TRBV7-2 with TRBJ2-3; TRBD2 agrees at 8 bases. CDR3 length equals 13 residues. V was pared by 5 bases and J by 6 bases, with 4 bases of the junction left unmatched. The germline V gene encodes CDR1 SGHTA and CDR2 FQGNSA. CDR3 nucleotide sequence: TGTGCCAGCAGCAGGACTAGCATGGATACGCAGTATTTT. Translation gives CASSRTSMDTQYF.

V gene TRBV19 combines with J gene TRBJ1-5, with 7 bases matching TRBD1. The CDR3 contains 12 residues. Germline values: CDR1 LNHDA, CDR2 SQIVND (reference sequence). V lost 4 bases, J lost 11 bases, and 5 bases stayed unmatched. The chain's CDR3 is CASSKPQGSQHF. The CDR3 nucleotides read TGTGCCAGTAGTAAACCACAGGGGTCCCAGCATTTT.

The chain couples TRBV5-6 to TRBJ1-6; D call uncertain. The germline CDR1 and CDR2 sequences are SGHDT and YYEEEE. The length of the CDR3 is 14 residues. Trimming pared 4 bases from V and 1 base from J, leaving 6 bases between. CDR3: CASSAASYNSPLHF. For the CDR3, the DNA is TGTGCCAGCAGCGCGGCTTCCTATAATTCACCCCTCCACTTT.